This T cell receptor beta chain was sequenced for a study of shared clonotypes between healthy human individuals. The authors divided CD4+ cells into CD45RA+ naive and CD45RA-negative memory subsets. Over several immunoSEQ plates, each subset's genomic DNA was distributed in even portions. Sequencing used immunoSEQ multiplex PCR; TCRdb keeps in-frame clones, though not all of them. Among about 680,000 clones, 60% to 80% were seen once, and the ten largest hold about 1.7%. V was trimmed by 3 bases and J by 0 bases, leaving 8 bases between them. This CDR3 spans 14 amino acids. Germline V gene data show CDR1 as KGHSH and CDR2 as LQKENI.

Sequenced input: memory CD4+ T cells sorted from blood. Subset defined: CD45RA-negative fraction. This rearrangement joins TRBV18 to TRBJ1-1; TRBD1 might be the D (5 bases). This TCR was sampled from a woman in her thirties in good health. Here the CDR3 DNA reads TGTGCCAGCTCACCTCAGGGTATGAACACTGAAGCTTTCTTT. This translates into CASSPQGMNTEAFF.